The clone carrying this T cell receptor (beta chain) appeared many times. The antigen remains undetermined. The sample is drawn from a study of early T cells in non-severe SARS-CoV-2 infection. Study overall: With bulk RNA from unsorted whole blood as input, sequencing yielded unpaired chains.

Attached unique molecular identifiers marked individual cDNA molecules. MiXCR, applied by TCRdb to the 5' RACE reads, yields one record per CDR3 protein. The sample has some 40,000 distinct CDR3 sequences; roughly 3.9% are singletons. Study-wide points: Matching results from VDJdb favored anti-spike CD8 responses, leaving private and CD4 specificities undetected.

The receptor comes from an adult who was a healthcare worker with PCR-confirmed SARS-CoV-2 infection or an uninfected control (not recorded which). Sequencing used whole blood.

The CDR3 nucleotides are TGTGCCAGCAGCTTCTCGGGGGTACGCACTGAAGCTTTCTTT. Its protein product is CASSFSGVRTEAFF. The chain is built from TRBV6-2 or TRBV6-3 and TRBJ1-1, with a weak D call TRBD1 (5 bases). Trimming shortened V by 6 bases and J by 4 bases, and 15 bases separated the two germline ends. CDR1 MNHEY and CDR2 SVGEGT come from the germline V gene. The CDR3 contains 14 residues.